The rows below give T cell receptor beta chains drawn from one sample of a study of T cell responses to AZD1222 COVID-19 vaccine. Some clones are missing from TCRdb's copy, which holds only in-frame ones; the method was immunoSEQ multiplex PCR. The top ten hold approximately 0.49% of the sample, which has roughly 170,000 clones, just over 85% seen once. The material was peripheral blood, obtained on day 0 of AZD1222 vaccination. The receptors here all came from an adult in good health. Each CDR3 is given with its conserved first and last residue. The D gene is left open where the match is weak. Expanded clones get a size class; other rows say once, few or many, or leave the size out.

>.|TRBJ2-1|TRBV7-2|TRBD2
CASSWSSGRWNEQFF
TGTGCCAGCAGCTGGTCTAGCGGGAGGTGGAATGAGCAGTTCTTC
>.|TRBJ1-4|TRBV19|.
CASSIEGAEKLFF
TGTGCCAGTAGTATAGAAGGAGCCGAAAAACTGTTTTTT
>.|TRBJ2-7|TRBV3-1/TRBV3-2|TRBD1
CASSLSKGQGTYEQYF
TGTGCCAGCAGCCTCTCCAAGGGACAGGGGACCTACGAGCAGTACTTC
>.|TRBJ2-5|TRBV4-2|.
CASSQDLAAKRETQYF
TGTGCCAGCAGCCAAGATTTGGCAGCGAAGAGGGAGACCCAGTACTTC
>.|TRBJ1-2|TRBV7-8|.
CASSLTSRTQRSGYGYTF
TGTGCCAGCAGCTTAACCTCTCGGACCCAGAGATCTGGCTATGGCTACACCTTC
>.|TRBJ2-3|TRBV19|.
CATTSYGRGTDTQYF
TGTGCCACGACCTCATACGGCAGGGGCACAGATACGCAGTATTTT
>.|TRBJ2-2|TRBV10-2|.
CASILARRAGELFF
.
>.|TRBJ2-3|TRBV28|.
CASSSDRPRGGTQYF
TGTGCCAGCAGTTCGGACAGGCCCCGGGGAGGTACGCAGTATTTT
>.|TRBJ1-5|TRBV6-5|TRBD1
CASRSRGQGSQPQHF
TGTGCCAGCAGGTCCCGCGGACAGGGAAGTCAGCCCCAGCATTTT
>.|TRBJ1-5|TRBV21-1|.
CASSRPGRGRNQPQHF
TGTGCCAGCAGCCGACCCGGCAGGGGTAGAAATCAGCCCCAGCATTTT
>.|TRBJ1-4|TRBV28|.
CASTPAAGEKLFF
TGTGCCAGCACCCCCGCCGCCGGTGAAAAACTGTTTTTT
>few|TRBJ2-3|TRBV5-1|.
CASSSPSTDTQYF
TGCGCCAGCAGCTCCCCCAGCACAGATACGCAGTATTTT
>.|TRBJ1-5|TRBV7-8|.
CASSLVRAGGGNQPQHF
TGTGCCAGCAGCTTAGTAAGGGCGGGGGGCGGCAATCAGCCCCAGCATTTT
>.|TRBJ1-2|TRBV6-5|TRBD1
CASIKYRDSPYGYTF
TGTGCCAGCATTAAGTATAGGGACAGTCCGTATGGCTACACCTTC